Below are 27 T cell receptor beta chains sequenced from a single sample in a study of blood T cells in healthy people across ages. For the second PCR, which ran for about 6 to 11 cycles, a sample-barcoded 5' primer and a J-beta primer mix were used. TCRdb redid the calling of the 5' RACE reads with MiXCR, one entry per CDR3 protein. The data show approximately 1.5 million distinct CDR3 sequences, about 31% seen once. The material sequenced was blood. These receptors originate from a woman in her 30s in good health.

This clonotype was observed a few times. The J gene is TRBJ2-7, the V gene TRBV20-1; possibly TRBD2 for D (5 bases). Trimming took 1 base from V and 5 from J, leaving 12 bases between them. The CDR3 is made up of 13 amino acids. The V gene's germline CDR1 is DFQATT and CDR2 SNEGSKA (reference sequence). CDR3 nucleotide sequence: TGCAGTGCTAGAGGGCTAGCACCCCACGAGCAGTACTTC. Protein sequence: CSARGLAPHEQYF.

DNA of the CDR3: TGTGCCAGCAGACATCGGGGATTGGATGAAAAACTGTTTTTT. Its protein is CASRHRGLDEKLFF. The chain couples TRBV6-5 to TRBJ1-4; D not resolved. V lost 6 bases, J lost 6 bases, and 14 bases lay in between. CDR3 length: 14 amino acids. Germline-derived CDR1 and CDR2 are MNHEY and SVGAGI.

This clonotype was seen many times. The chain combines TRBV11-2 with TRBJ2-1; D is possibly TRBD2 (5 bases). The CDR3 covers 12 residues. CDR1 is SGHAT and CDR2 is FQNNGV in the germline V gene. V lost 3 bases to trimming and J lost 9 bases, with 9 bases between them. The CDR3, as DNA: TGTGCCAGCAGCTTGGAACGGGGTGAGCAGTTCTTC. It codes for CASSLERGEQFF. Full variable domain (missing parts from reference TRBV11-2 and TRBJ2-1): EAGVAQSPRYKIIEKRQSVAFWCNPISGHATLYWYQQILGQGPKLLIQFQNNGVVDDSQLPKDRFSAERLKGVDSTLKIQPAKLEDSAVYLCASSLERGEQFFGPGTRLTVL.

In its sample, this clonotype was seen a few times. The rearrangement links TRBV24-1 to TRBJ2-3, with TRBD1 matching over 8 bases. The CDR3 contains 16 residues. Germline values: CDR1 KGHDR, CDR2 SFDVKD. J lost 2 bases, V lost 3 bases, and 6 bases had no gene match. The CDR3 loop is CATSDIQGGVTDTQYF. The CDR3 nucleotides read TGTGCCACCAGTGATATACAGGGGGGAGTCACAGATACGCAGTATTTT.

This clonotype was detected only a few times. The J gene is TRBJ1-5, the V gene TRBV5-5; no reliable D call. The ends were cut back, 3 bases at V and 5 bases at J, with 9 bases in the middle. The CDR3 totals 13 residues. CDR1 and CDR2 from the germline V gene are SGHKS and YYEKEE (reference sequence). The CDR3 DNA reads TGTGCCAGCAGCTCTGACACTTATCAGCCCCAGCATTTT. It yields the protein CASSSDTYQPQHF.

In DNA, the CDR3 is TGTGCCAGCAGCCCATTGACTAGTACCCACGAGCAGTACTTC. Its translation is CASSPLTSTHEQYF. The V gene is TRBV4-2, the J gene TRBJ2-4; D is possibly TRBD2 (6 bases). With the DNA end fitting TRBJ2-7 better, the J assignment may be wrong. Germline loops: CDR1 LGHNA, CDR2 YNFKEQ. The CDR3 sequence is 14 residues long.

This sequence joins TRBV7-9 and TRBJ1-5; D unclear. Trimming cost V 1 base and J 6 bases, with 7 bases left between them. The CDR3 totals 13 residues. Germline V lookup: CDR1 SEHNR, CDR2 FQNEAQ (reference sequence). CDR3 sequence: CASSLDPPQPQHF. CDR3 coding DNA: TGTGCCAGCAGCTTAGACCCTCCTCAGCCCCAGCATTTT.

This clonotype turned up a few times. The chain is built from TRBV7-9 and TRBJ1-2; unclear D gene. CDR1 SEHNR and CDR2 FQNEAQ come from the germline V gene (reference sequence). CDR3 length equals 13 residues. V lost 5 bases and J lost 2, with 9 bases in between. The CDR3 DNA sequence: TGTGCCAGCAGCCAACAGACAAACTATGGCTACACCTTC. It encodes CASSQQTNYGYTF.

This clonotype was observed at least ten times. The rearrangement joins TRBV29-1 to TRBJ2-5, with unresolved D. The CDR3 length is 12 residues. CDR1 is SQVTM and CDR2 is ANQGSEA in the germline V gene. V was shortened by 5 bases and J by 2 bases, with 9 bases between the two germline ends. CDR3 loop: CSVLGRQETQYF. The CDR3 region has the DNA TGCAGCGTTTTAGGACGGCAAGAGACCCAGTACTTC.

V gene TRBV3-1 combines with J gene TRBJ2-7; no clear D gene. V lost 1 base, J lost 1 base, and 11 bases lay in between. The CDR3 totals 15 residues. Per germline, CDR1 LGHDT and CDR2 YNNKEL (reference sequence). The CDR3 DNA reads as TGTGCCAGCAGCCAAGGAATAGTGGGTTCCTACGAGCAGTACTTC. Residues: CASSQGIVGSYEQYF.

The V and J genes are TRBV4-1 and TRBJ1-2; perhaps TRBD1 as D (6 bases). This CDR3 comprises 19 residues. Trimming shortened V by 4 bases and J by 3 bases, and 27 bases separated the two germline ends. Germline V gene sequence: CDR1 MGHRA, CDR2 YSYEKL. CDR3 nucleotides: TGCGCCAGCAGCCGAGATCCCAGCCATATTACAGGGTTGGACTATGGCTACACCTTC. Its translation: CASSRDPSHITGLDYGYTF.

This clonotype was seen a handful of times. The chain combines TRBV21-1 with TRBJ2-7. TRBV21-1 is listed as a pseudogene. There are 14 residues in the CDR3. The CDR3 DNA reads as TGTGCCAGCAGCAAATGGCTAGGACTCTACGAGCAGTACTTC. Protein: CASSKWLGLYEQYF.

The gene calls are TRBV7-2 and TRBJ1-2; 8 bases match TRBD1. The CDR3 has 14 residues. Germline V gene sequence: CDR1 SGHTA, CDR2 FQGNSA. Unmatched junction bases numbered 9, after V lost 4 bases and J lost 8 bases. The CDR3 region has the DNA TGTGCCAGCAGCTATACAGGGGGTCCGTGGGGCTACACCTTC. Translated, it gives CASSYTGGPWGYTF.

The chain has TRBV20-1 and TRBJ1-5, with D perhaps TRBD1 (5 bases). V was shortened by 3 bases and J by 4 bases, with 10 bases between the two germline ends. This CDR3 comprises 13 residues. Germline CDR1 and CDR2: DFQATT and SNEGSKA (reference sequence). The CDR3 DNA is TGCAGTGCTAGTAAACAGGTTAATCAGCCCCAGCATTTT. Encoded protein: CSASKQVNQPQHF.

This clonotype has only a few counts. The CDR3 bases are TGTGCCAGCAGTTTCTGGGGCGACAATCAGCCCCAGCATTTT. This codes for CASSFWGDNQPQHF. The chain is built from TRBV27 and TRBJ1-5; D may be TRBD1 (5 bases). Trimming removed 3 bases from V and 3 bases from J, with 9 bases in between. The CDR3 is 14 residues long. CDR1 and CDR2 from the germline V gene are MNHEY and SMNVEV (reference sequence).

This chain connects TRBV7-9 to TRBJ2-5, with D unresolved. V lost 2 bases and J lost 4, with 11 bases in between. Germline-derived CDR1 and CDR2 are SEHNR and FQNEAQ (reference sequence). The CDR3 is 14 residues long. CDR3 coding DNA: TGTGCCAGCAGCTTAAACCCAGGTCGAGAGACCCAGTACTTC. It specifies CASSLNPGRETQYF.

This clonotype was seen more than once but under ten times. This sequence joins TRBV6-6 and TRBJ2-5; 10 bases fit TRBD2. After removal of 5 bases from V and 5 bases from J, the junction contained 5 bases not matched to a gene. CDR1 is MNHNY and CDR2 is SVGAGI in the germline V gene (reference sequence). This CDR3 contains 14 residues. This chain's CDR3 is CASSTTSGVETQYF. The CDR3, as DNA: TGTGCCAGCAGTACCACTAGCGGGGTGGAGACCCAGTACTTC.

The rearrangement joins TRBV6-5 to TRBJ2-1; possibly TRBD2 for D (6 bases). V was cut by 8 bases and J by 7 bases, with 15 bases left in between. There are 13 residues in the CDR3. The germline CDR1 and CDR2 sequences are MNHEY and SVGAGI. DNA of the CDR3: TGTGCCAGCCGCGACTTTCGGGGGAATGAGCAGTTCTTC. Translated: CASRDFRGNEQFF.

CDR3 amino acids: CASSLYGTGANYGYTF. The CDR3 DNA follows: TGTGCCAGCAGCTTGTATGGGACAGGGGCAAACTATGGCTACACCTTC. The V call is TRBV5-5, the J call TRBJ1-2; TRBD1 matches at 10 bases. The germline CDR1 and CDR2 sequences are SGHKS and YYEKEE (reference sequence). CDR3 length: 16 residues. The V gene end was trimmed by 1 base and the J gene end by 2 bases; junction bases not matched to a gene: 5.

This clonotype was observed a handful of times. The V and J genes are TRBV7-2 and TRBJ2-3; D gene ambiguous. The CDR3 is made up of 13 amino acids. Trimming shortened V by 4 bases and J by 5 bases, and 10 bases separated the two germline ends. Germline CDR1 is SGHTA and CDR2 is FQGNSA. The CDR3 is CASSSWTRDTQYF. In DNA, the CDR3 is TGTGCCAGCAGCTCTTGGACCCGAGATACGCAGTATTTT.

The chain links TRBV15 to TRBJ1-2; TRBD1 agrees at 7 bases. Unmatched junction bases numbered 5, after V lost 0 bases and J lost 7 bases. This CDR3 is 14 amino acids long. The germline gives CDR1 LNHNV, CDR2 YYDKDF (reference sequence). The CDR3 protein is CATSRDRQGGGYTF. The CDR3, as DNA: TGTGCCACCAGCAGAGACCGACAGGGCGGTGGCTACACCTTC.

This clonotype was seen more than once but under ten times. The chain carries TRBV11-2 and TRBJ2-5; D perhaps matches TRBD1 (5 bases). Germline CDR1 is SGHAT and CDR2 is FQNNGV. This CDR3 comprises 14 residues. The ends were cut back, 5 bases at V and 4 bases at J, with 14 bases in the middle. The DNA of the CDR3 is TGTGCCAGCAGCAGGGGTTATGCACCAGAGACCCAGTACTTC. This codes for CASSRGYAPETQYF.

The rearrangement links TRBV29-1 to TRBJ1-2; maybe TRBD1 (6 bases). Trimming took off 6 bases at V and 1 base at J, with 18 bases between the two ends. In germline, CDR1 is SQVTM, CDR2 ANQGSEA. CDR3 length: 15 residues. The CDR3, as DNA: TGCAGCGTCGCGAATCGGGGGGCTGTTAACTATGGCTACACCTTC. Amino acids: CSVANRGAVNYGYTF.

This clonotype was seen a few times. This chain connects TRBV12-3 or TRBV12-4 to TRBJ1-1, with a weak D call TRBD1 (6 bases). The CDR3 length is 14 residues. V was trimmed by 4 bases and J by 4 bases, leaving 13 bases between them. The CDR3 spells CASSSQGIRTEAFF. CDR3 bases: TGTGCCAGCAGTTCACAGGGTATTCGCACTGAAGCTTTCTTT.

The chain carries TRBV7-9 and TRBJ1-1; a weak D match, TRBD1 (5 bases). Trimming stripped 7 bases from V and 2 bases from J, with 11 bases between. The V gene's germline CDR1 is SEHNR and CDR2 FQNEAQ (reference sequence). The CDR3 is 13 amino acids. CDR3 protein: CASMEGTNTEAFF. The DNA for the CDR3 is TGTGCCAGCATGGAGGGGACCAACACTGAAGCTTTCTTT.

This rearrangement joins TRBV27 to TRBJ2-3; D remains unclear. The CDR3 runs to 13 residues. The germline V gene encodes CDR1 MNHEY and CDR2 SMNVEV (reference sequence). V lost 5 bases and J lost 2, with 8 bases in between. CDR3 sequence (DNA): TGTGCCAGCAGTAACCAGTTCACAGATACGCAGTATTTT. Amino acids: CASSNQFTDTQYF.

The genes are TRBV29-1 and TRBJ2-1; 9 bases fit TRBD2. This CDR3 is built from 13 residues. The V gene end was trimmed by 3 bases and the J gene end by 12 bases; junction bases not matched to a gene: 9. Germline assignment: CDR1 SQVTM and CDR2 ANQGSEA. CDR3 in amino acids: CSVDAPLAGWQFF. For the CDR3, the DNA is TGCAGCGTTGACGCCCCGCTAGCGGGATGGCAGTTCTTC.